The 20 T cell receptor beta chains listed next were all sequenced from one sample in a study of graft-versus-host responses after intestinal transplantation. These receptors' antigens are unknown. TCRdb's table, derived via immunoSEQ multiplex PCR, lists solely in-frame clones and lacks some. In the table there are some 120,000 clones, more than 85% of which are singletons. The material sequenced was unstimulated CD8+ T cells sorted from spleen or lymph node cells, taken before transplant. Receptors originate from a human donor who was the organ donor for an intestinal transplant.

This clone turned up a few times. The same CDR3 is also encoded by other DNA sequences in this sample. The V call is TRBV28, the J call TRBJ2-3; D remains ambiguous. CDR1 MDHEN and CDR2 SYDVKM come from the germline V gene. V dropped 3 bases and J dropped 1 base, with 8 bases sitting between them. The CDR3 has 14 residues. The CDR3 coding sequence is TGTGCCAGCAGTTTCGTCGCGGGCACAGATACGCAGTATTTT. It yields the protein CASSFVAGTDTQYF.

The gene calls are TRBV6-1 and TRBJ2-1, with D uncertain. Germline CDR1 MNHNS, CDR2 SASEGT. CDR3 length: 17 residues. V was shortened by 6 bases and J by 4 bases, with 22 bases between the two germline ends. The CDR3 nucleotides read TGTGCCAGCAGCGAAACAGTCGCCGACTGGTTATACAATGAGCAGTTCTTC. Translated: CASSETVADWLYNEQFF.

J is TRBJ2-7 and V is TRBV4-2; 7 bases agree with TRBD1. The CDR3 contains 13 residues. Germline-derived CDR1 and CDR2 are LGHNA and YNFKEQ. The V segment lost 5 bases and the J segment 3 bases; nucleotides outside the gene matches: 4. Here the CDR3 DNA reads TGTGCCAGCAGCGACAGGGTGGGCTACGAGCAGTACTTC. Translating gives CASSDRVGYEQYF.

The V gene is TRBV7-2, the J gene TRBJ2-7; no clear D gene. Germline CDR1 is SGHTA and CDR2 is FQGNSA. The length of the CDR3 is 14 residues. Trimming pared 2 bases from V and 2 bases from J, leaving 10 bases between. CDR3 DNA: TGTGCCAGCAGCTTAATAGCTGCGCCCTACGAGCAGTACTTC. Translating it yields CASSLIAAPYEQYF.

CDR3 nucleotides: TGTGCCAGCAGCCCTGTCGTTTCGAACACCGGGGAGCTGTTTTTT. Translation gives CASSPVVSNTGELFF. The chain recombines TRBV7-8 with TRBJ2-2, with no clear D. CDR1 and CDR2 (germline): SGHVS, FQNEAQ. This CDR3 is 15 amino acids long. V was clipped by 5 bases and J by 0 bases, with 10 bases between them.

This chain connects TRBV29-1 to TRBJ1-1; 7 positions match TRBD1. The CDR3 is 14 amino acids. CDR1 is SQVTM and CDR2 is ANQGSEA in the germline V gene. The junction had 4 bases not matched to a gene; V was cut back by 3 bases and J by 0 bases. Here the CDR3 reads CSVDKGGLNTEAFF. CDR3 bases: TGCAGCGTTGATAAAGGGGGCCTGAACACTGAAGCTTTCTTT.

The V and J genes are TRBV6-5 and TRBJ1-2; D call uncertain. The CDR3 runs 12 residues. In germline, CDR1 is MNHEY, CDR2 SVGAGI. V lost 1 base, J lost 5 bases, and 5 bases lay in between. The CDR3: CASSYFKYGYTF. Here the CDR3 DNA reads TGTGCCAGCAGTTACTTTAAGTATGGCTACACCTTC.

The CDR3 region has the DNA TGTGCCACCTCGACAGGGGGCCGGAGGAACACTGAAGCTTTCTTT. It specifies CATSTGGRRNTEAFF. The chain employs TRBV2 and TRBJ1-1; 10 bases line up with TRBD1. V lost 10 bases and J lost 1; bases outside the gene matches: 9. Looked up from germline, CDR1 is SNHLY and CDR2 is FYNNEI. There are 15 residues in the CDR3. Using reference TRBV2 and TRBJ1-1 for the parts outside the CDR3, the full variable domain is EPEVTQTPSHQVTQMGQEVILRCVPISNHLYFYWYRQILGQKVEFLVSFYNNEISEKSEIFDDQFSVERPDGSNFTLKIRSTKLEDSAMYFCATSTGGRRNTEAFFGQGTRLTVV.

This chain connects TRBV7-9 to TRBJ2-1, with 7 bases that match TRBD2. The V segment lost 0 bases and the J segment 6 bases; nucleotides outside the gene matches: 14. This CDR3 comprises 18 residues. Looked up from germline, CDR1 is SEHNR and CDR2 is FQNEAQ (reference sequence). DNA for the CDR3: TGTGCCAGCAGCTTAGCGGGCCCCACTAGCGTTCGCGGCAATGAGCAGTTCTTC. Its translation is CASSLAGPTSVRGNEQFF.

V gene TRBV4-2 combines with J gene TRBJ2-2, with D unresolved. Trimming stripped 0 bases from V and 6 bases from J, with 11 bases between. The CDR3 has 15 amino acids. Germline CDR1 reads LGHNA; CDR2 reads YNFKEQ. CDR3 bases: TGTGCCAGCAGCCAAGAATCGTCAGCGCCCGGGGAGCTGTTTTTT. Amino acids: CASSQESSAPGELFF.

V gene TRBV13 combines with J gene TRBJ2-3; unclear D gene. The V end lost 0 bases, the J end lost 2 bases, and 9 bases lay between the germline ends. Germline V gene sequence: CDR1 PRHDT, CDR2 FYEKMQ (reference sequence). CDR3 size: 15 residues. The CDR3 protein is CASSLGGEYTDTQYF. The CDR3 region has the DNA TGTGCCAGCAGCTTAGGAGGCGAATACACAGATACGCAGTATTTT.

The V call is TRBV6-1, the J call TRBJ2-7; no definite D call. Between the trimmed V and J ends, which lost 2 bases and 0 bases, there was a span of 11 bases. This CDR3 region has 15 residues. Germline CDR1 MNHNS, CDR2 SASEGT. This CDR3 reads CASSEFWTPSYEQYF. The CDR3 region has the DNA TGTGCCAGCAGTGAATTCTGGACCCCCTCCTACGAGCAGTACTTC.

The gene calls are TRBV7-9 and TRBJ2-1, with 15 bases aligning to TRBD2. The CDR3 sequence is 19 residues long. Germline V lookup: CDR1 SEHNR, CDR2 FQNEAQ (reference sequence). Trimming removed 5 bases from V and 0 bases from J; junction bases left unmatched: 8. This CDR3 is CASSPGTSGRPHSYNEQFF. As DNA, the CDR3 is TGTGCCAGCAGCCCGGGGACTAGCGGGAGGCCCCACTCCTACAATGAGCAGTTCTTC.

The chain uses TRBV14 and TRBJ2-5; 10 nucleotides match TRBD1. The V gene's germline CDR1 is SGHDN and CDR2 FVKESK. Losses at the gene ends were 2 bases for V and 4 bases for J; bases not matched to a gene: 1. This CDR3 region has 14 residues. The chain's CDR3 is CASSQRTGGETQYF. CDR3 DNA: TGTGCCAGCAGCCAAAGGACAGGGGGAGAGACCCAGTACTTC.

CDR3 residues: CASSQGAGEREKLFF. As DNA, the CDR3 is TGCGCCAGCAGCCAAGGCGCAGGGGAGAGGGAAAAACTGTTTTTT. The rearrangement links TRBV4-1 to TRBJ1-4, with a possible D match to TRBD1 (6 bases). V was cut by 1 base and J by 8 bases, with 14 bases left in between. The CDR3 runs to 15 residues. Germline-derived CDR1 and CDR2 are MGHRA and YSYEKL.

The rearrangement joins TRBV19 to TRBJ2-7; perhaps TRBD1 as D (5 bases). Trimming removed 3 bases at V and 4 bases at J, with 13 bases between. The CDR3 is 14 residues long. CDR1 is LNHDA and CDR2 is SQIVND in the germline V gene (reference sequence). The CDR3 loop is CASSMRTNFYEQYF. The CDR3 DNA follows: TGTGCCAGTAGTATGAGGACAAATTTTTACGAGCAGTACTTC. Full variable domain (rest looked up from reference TRBV19 and TRBJ2-7): DGGITQSPKYLFRKEGQNVTLSCEQNLNHDAMYWYRQDPGQGLRLIYYSQIVNDFQKGDIAEGYSVSREKKESFPLTVTSAQKNPTAFYLCASSMRTNFYEQYFGPGTRLTVT.

The J gene is TRBJ2-1, the V gene TRBV5-6; D perhaps matches TRBD2 (6 bases). The germline CDR1 and CDR2 sequences are SGHDT and YYEEEE. The V and J ends lost 0 bases and 3 bases respectively, with 13 bases between them. This CDR3 has 16 amino acids. CDR3 protein: CASSLGRASYYNEQFF. DNA for the CDR3: TGTGCCAGCAGCTTGGGGAGGGCTAGCTACTACAATGAGCAGTTCTTC.

The chain couples TRBV27 to TRBJ2-7; TRBD2 matches 7 bases. Germline V CDR1 and CDR2: MNHEY, SMNVEV (reference sequence). This CDR3 comprises 14 residues. J gave up 3 bases and V 5 bases, and 7 bases lay outside the gene matches. In nucleotides, the CDR3 is TGTGCCAGCAGTCCCCGAGGGAGGGTCTACGAGCAGTACTTC. It specifies CASSPRGRVYEQYF.

The chain employs TRBV27 and TRBJ1-2; no clear D gene. The CDR3 runs to 14 residues. The germline V gene encodes CDR1 MNHEY and CDR2 SMNVEV (reference sequence). V dropped 5 bases and J dropped 3 bases, with 13 bases sitting between them. The DNA for the CDR3 is TGTGCCAGCAGTCCCATCAGGCCTTACTATGGCTACACCTTC. Its translation: CASSPIRPYYGYTF.

About this clone: The CDR3 does not close with the conserved phenylalanine or tryptophan, likely indicating a read error. This chain uses TRBV19 with TRBJ1-2; D is perhaps TRBD1 (6 bases). Between the trimmed V and J ends, which lost 3 bases and 1 base, there was a span of 12 bases. The CDR3 runs 15 residues. Germline lookup yields CDR1 LNHDA and CDR2 SQIVND (reference sequence). The CDR3 nucleotides read TGTGCCAGTAGTATCTCCGGACAGCTTAACTATGGCTACACCCTC. This encodes CASSISGQLNYGYTL.